Presented here are 21 T cell receptor beta chains from one specimen sequenced in a study of blood T cell repertoires in COVID-19. Clones were read by immunoSEQ multiplex PCR, and TCRdb kept only the in-frame ones, dropping some. This table has about 70,000 clones, 75% to 90% appearing once. Sample: peripheral blood. Receptors were obtained from a human donor in a cohort sampled during active COVID-19.

Worth noting for this clone: At the DNA level, this CDR3 is encoded by other sequences in the same sample as well. The chain recombines TRBV18 with TRBJ1-2; 7 bases fit TRBD1. Germline V gene data show CDR1 as KGHSH and CDR2 as LQKENI. The CDR3 is 16 residues long. V lost 3 bases, J lost 0 bases, and 7 bases stayed unmatched. The CDR3 loop is CASSPRRDSSNYGYTF. In DNA, the CDR3 is TGTGCCAGCTCACCCCGGAGGGACAGTTCTAACTATGGCTACACCTTC. Full variable domain (missing parts from reference TRBV18 and TRBJ1-2): NAGVMQNPRHLVRRRGQEARLRCSPMKGHSHVYWYRQLPEEGLKFMVYLQKENIIDESGMPKERFSAEFPKEGPSILRIQQVVRGDSAAYFCASSPRRDSSNYGYTFGSGTRLTVV.

V and J are TRBV5-1 and TRBJ2-1; 11 nucleotides align to TRBD2. J was trimmed by 7 bases and V by 0 bases; bases with no gene match: 9. There are 17 residues in the CDR3. The germline V gene has CDR1 SGHRS and CDR2 YFSETQ. CDR3 residues: CASSLGLSGGANNEQFF. The CDR3 DNA is TGCGCCAGCAGCTTGGGGCTTAGCGGGGGGGCTAATAATGAGCAGTTCTTC.

The chain joins TRBV10-3 to TRBJ2-3; D is possibly TRBD2 (6 bases). This CDR3 has 15 amino acids. V lost 2 bases and J lost 6, with 15 bases in between. CDR1 is ENHRY and CDR2 is SYGVKD in the germline V gene. The CDR3 nucleotides read TGTGCCATCAGTGAGGGGGGACCACTAGCCGATACGCAGTATTTT. It specifies CAISEGGPLADTQYF.

The rearrangement joins TRBV4-2 to TRBJ2-2; 9 bases align to TRBD1. CDR3 size: 21 residues. After removal of 0 bases from V and 0 bases from J, the junction contained 14 bases not matched to a gene. The V gene's germline CDR1 is LGHNA and CDR2 YNFKEQ. The CDR3 loop is CASSQDVANRGTGSNTGELFF. CDR3 DNA sequence: TGTGCCAGCAGCCAAGATGTCGCGAATAGGGGGACAGGGTCGAACACCGGGGAGCTGTTTTTT.

This chain links TRBV6-2 or TRBV6-3 with TRBJ2-1, with D possibly TRBD1 on 6 matching bases. The germline gives CDR1 MNHEY, CDR2 SVGEGT. Trimming shortened V by 5 bases and J by 6 bases, and 17 bases separated the two germline ends. The CDR3 sequence is 15 residues long. CDR3 DNA sequence: TGTGCCAGCAGTGGGCGACAGGCCCTTTTCAATGAGCAGTTCTTC. Residues: CASSGRQALFNEQFF.

This chain joins TRBV6-1 and TRBJ2-3, with 12 bases that match TRBD2. There are 18 residues in the CDR3. Per germline, CDR1 MNHNS and CDR2 SASEGT. The V and J ends lost 0 bases and 6 bases, in that order; junction bases with no gene match: 10. Written as DNA, the CDR3 is TGTGCCAGCAGTGAAGCCCTCTTTCTAGCGGGGGGGAGGGATACGCAGTATTTT. Protein product: CASSEALFLAGGRDTQYF.

This chain joins TRBV9 and TRBJ2-3, with 8 positions matching TRBD2. There are 15 residues in the CDR3. CDR1 is SGDLS, CDR2 YYNGEE, per germline. V was clipped by 4 bases and J by 2 bases; unmatched bases: 6. The CDR3 region is CASSTRTSYTDTQYF. Written as DNA, the CDR3 is TGTGCCAGCAGCACCCGGACTAGCTACACAGATACGCAGTATTTT.

The CDR3 DNA reads as TGCAGTGCTAGTCGCTGGGCTGGCCGATACTACGAGCAGTACTTC. Encoded protein: CSASRWAGRYYEQYF. This sequence joins TRBV20-1 and TRBJ2-7, with D unresolved. The V and J ends lost 3 bases and 3 bases respectively, with 18 bases between them. Looked up from germline, CDR1 is DFQATT and CDR2 is SNEGSKA (reference sequence). The CDR3 has 15 residues.

The chain has TRBV5-4 and TRBJ2-5; 10 nucleotides line up with TRBD2. The CDR3 has 15 amino acids. V trimming: 4 bases; J trimming: 1 base; junction bases outside the gene matches: 4. Germline V gene data show CDR1 as SGHNT and CDR2 as YYREEE (reference sequence). CDR3 coding DNA: TGTGCCAGCAGCGCTAGCGGGGGCCTCCAAGAGACCCAGTACTTC. Amino acid sequence: CASSASGGLQETQYF.

This chain uses TRBV7-2 with TRBJ1-4; D call uncertain. Deletions cut 2 bases from V and 8 bases from J, with 15 bases between. There are 15 residues in the CDR3. CDR1 and CDR2 from the germline V gene are SGHTA and FQGNSA. In nucleotides, the CDR3 is TGTGCCAGCAGCTTACTCAGTGGGCCGGGAGAAAAACTGTTTTTT. This gives the protein CASSLLSGPGEKLFF. Full variable domain (remainder filled in from reference TRBV7-2 and TRBJ1-4): GAGVSQSPSNKVTEKGKDVELRCDPISGHTALYWYRQSLGQGLEFLIYFQGNSAPDKSGLPSDRFSAERTGGSVSTLTIQRTQQEDSAVYLCASSLLSGPGEKLFFGSGTQLSVL.

The chain carries TRBV27 and TRBJ1-5; D unresolved. V was cut by 5 bases and J by 2 bases, with 16 bases left in between. Germline V CDR1 and CDR2: MNHEY, SMNVEV (reference sequence). The CDR3 sequence is 16 residues long. CDR3 protein: CASSTAAASGNQPQHF. CDR3 DNA sequence: TGTGCCAGCAGTACCGCCGCGGCGTCGGGCAATCAGCCCCAGCATTTT.

The J gene is TRBJ1-6, the V gene TRBV10-3; D is ambiguous. CDR1 is ENHRY, CDR2 SYGVKD, per germline. The CDR3 runs 13 residues. V was shortened by 3 bases and J by 10 bases, with 10 bases between the two germline ends. In nucleotides, the CDR3 is TGTGCCATCAGTGATGGGGAGCAATCACCCCTCCACTTT. Protein: CAISDGEQSPLHF.

The V and J genes are TRBV6-5 and TRBJ2-5, with a possible D match to TRBD1 (7 bases). Germline CDR1 and CDR2: MNHEY and SVGAGI. With 8 bases removed from V and 7 bases from J, the gap between germline ends came to 11 bases. The CDR3 consists of 11 residues. CDR3 amino acids: CASGQGGTQYF. The CDR3 DNA is TGTGCCAGCGGCCAGGGGGGGACCCAGTACTTC.

In this sample, this clone turned up once. The rearrangement links TRBV20-1 to TRBJ2-5; D not resolved. Between the trimmed V and J ends, which lost 3 bases and 6 bases, there was a span of 14 bases. The CDR3 sequence is 13 residues long. Germline-derived CDR1 and CDR2 are DFQATT and SNEGSKA (reference sequence). CDR3 protein: CSASSLAEKTQYF. The CDR3 bases are TGCAGTGCTAGTAGTTTGGCAGAAAAGACCCAGTACTTC.

This rearrangement joins TRBV7-9 to TRBJ1-2, with 9 bases identical to TRBD1. Germline lookup yields CDR1 SEHNR and CDR2 FQNEAQ (reference sequence). This CDR3 spans 14 amino acids. The ends lost 11 bases at V and 5 bases at J; junction bases unmatched: 12. The CDR3 DNA sequence: TGTGCCCTTAAATACGGGACAGGGCGGTATGGCTACACCTTC. Protein sequence: CALKYGTGRYGYTF.

V usage is TRBV6-5 and J usage is TRBJ1-2, with TRBD1 matching over 9 bases. The V and J ends lost 6 bases and 4 bases, in that order; junction bases with no gene match: 6. The CDR3 spans 14 residues. Germline loops: CDR1 MNHEY, CDR2 SVGAGI. CDR3 DNA sequence: TGTGCCAGCAGCAAGGGACAGGGTATCTATGGCTACACCTTC. As protein: CASSKGQGIYGYTF.

This sequence joins TRBV29-1 and TRBJ2-1, with TRBD1 identical over 7 bases. V lost 4 bases and J lost 6; bases outside the gene matches: 9. This CDR3 is built from 14 residues. Germline V gene data show CDR1 as SQVTM and CDR2 as ANQGSEA. The CDR3 sequence: CSVVLGAGGNEQFF. CDR3 DNA sequence: TGCAGCGTTGTATTAGGGGCAGGGGGCAATGAGCAGTTCTTC.

CDR3: CASSRRSGGWGVNTEAFF. Here the CDR3 DNA reads TGCGCCAGCTCCCGGCGGTCCGGGGGGTGGGGTGTGAACACTGAAGCTTTCTTT. The rearrangement joins TRBV5-1 to TRBJ1-1; a possible D gene is TRBD1 (5 bases). Looked up from germline, CDR1 is SGHRS and CDR2 is YFSETQ. V was shortened by 7 bases and J by 0 bases, with 25 bases between the two germline ends. The CDR3 consists of 18 residues.

The chain joins TRBV29-1 to TRBJ2-3; TRBD2 matches 7 bases. CDR3 size: 14 residues. V lost 3 bases and J lost 3; bases outside the gene matches: 6. Germline values: CDR1 SQVTM, CDR2 ANQGSEA. The CDR3 reads CSVEGREGTDTQYF. The CDR3 nucleotides read TGCAGCGTTGAGGGGAGGGAGGGGACAGATACGCAGTATTTT.

The chain employs TRBV27 and TRBJ2-7; 11 bases fit TRBD2. The ends lost 5 bases at V and 6 bases at J; junction bases unmatched: 3. The CDR3 spans 13 residues. Germline assignment: CDR1 MNHEY and CDR2 SMNVEV (reference sequence). The CDR3 nucleotides are TGTGCCAGCAGTCCCACTAGCGGGGGCGAGCAGTACTTC. Its protein is CASSPTSGGEQYF.

The CDR3 reads CASSPPGQGGNEQFF. The CDR3 nucleotides read TGCGCCAGCAGCCCACCGGGACAGGGAGGGAATGAGCAGTTCTTC. The chain has TRBV5-1 and TRBJ2-1, with 9 bases lining up with TRBD1. CDR1 and CDR2 from the germline V gene are SGHRS and YFSETQ. This CDR3 is built from 15 residues. After removal of 4 bases from V and 7 bases from J, the junction contained 9 bases not matched to a gene. The variable domain in full, completed from reference TRBV5-1 and TRBJ2-1, reads KAGVTQTPRYLIKTRGQQVTLSCSPISGHRSVSWYQQTPGQGLQFLFEYFSETQRNKGNFPGRFSGRQFSNSRSEMNVSTLELGDSALYLCASSPPGQGGNEQFFGPGTRLTVL.